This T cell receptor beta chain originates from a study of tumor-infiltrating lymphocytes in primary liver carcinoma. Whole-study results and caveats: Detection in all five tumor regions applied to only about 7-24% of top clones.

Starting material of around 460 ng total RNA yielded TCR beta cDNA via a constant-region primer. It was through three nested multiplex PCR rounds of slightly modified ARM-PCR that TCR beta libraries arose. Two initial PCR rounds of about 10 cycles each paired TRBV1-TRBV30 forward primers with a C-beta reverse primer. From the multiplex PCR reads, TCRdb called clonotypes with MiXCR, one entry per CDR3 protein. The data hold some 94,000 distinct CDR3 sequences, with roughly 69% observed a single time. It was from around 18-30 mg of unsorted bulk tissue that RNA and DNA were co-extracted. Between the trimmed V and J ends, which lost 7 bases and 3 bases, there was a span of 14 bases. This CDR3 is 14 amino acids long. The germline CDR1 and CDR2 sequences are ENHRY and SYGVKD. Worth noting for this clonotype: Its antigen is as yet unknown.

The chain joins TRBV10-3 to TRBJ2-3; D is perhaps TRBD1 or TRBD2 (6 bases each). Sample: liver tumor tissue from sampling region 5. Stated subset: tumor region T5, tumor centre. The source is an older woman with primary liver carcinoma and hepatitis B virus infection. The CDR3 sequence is CAIKGGLGTDTQYF. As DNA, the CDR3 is TGTGCCATCAAGGGGGGACTCGGGACAGATACGCAGTATTTT.